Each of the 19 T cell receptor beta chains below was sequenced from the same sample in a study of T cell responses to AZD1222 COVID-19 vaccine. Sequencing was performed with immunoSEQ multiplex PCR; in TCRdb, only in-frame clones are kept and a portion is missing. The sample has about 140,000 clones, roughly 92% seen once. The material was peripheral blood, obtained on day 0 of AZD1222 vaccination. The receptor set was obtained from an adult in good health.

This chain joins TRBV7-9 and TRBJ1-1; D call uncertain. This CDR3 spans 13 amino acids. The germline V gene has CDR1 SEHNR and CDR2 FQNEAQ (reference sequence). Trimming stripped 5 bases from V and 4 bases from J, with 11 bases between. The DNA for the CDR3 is TGTGCCAGCAGCAACACGGAGGGCACTGAAGCTTTCTTT. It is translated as CASSNTEGTEAFF. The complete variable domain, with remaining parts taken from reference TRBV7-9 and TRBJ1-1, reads DTGVSQNPRHKITKRGQNVTFRCDPISEHNRLYWYRQTLGQGPEFLTYFQNEAQLEKSRLLSDRFSAERPKGSFSTLEIQRTEQGDSAMYLCASSNTEGTEAFFGQGTRLTVV.

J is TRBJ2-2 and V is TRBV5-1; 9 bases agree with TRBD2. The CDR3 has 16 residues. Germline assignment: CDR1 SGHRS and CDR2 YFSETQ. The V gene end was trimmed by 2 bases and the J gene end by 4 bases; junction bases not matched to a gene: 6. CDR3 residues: CASSLIAGAGTGELFF. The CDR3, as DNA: TGCGCCAGCAGCTTAATAGCGGGAGCGGGCACCGGGGAGCTGTTTTTT.

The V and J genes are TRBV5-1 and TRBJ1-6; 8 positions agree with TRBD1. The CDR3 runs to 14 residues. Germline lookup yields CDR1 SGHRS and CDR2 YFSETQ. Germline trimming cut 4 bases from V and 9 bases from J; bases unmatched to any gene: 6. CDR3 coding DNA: TGCGCCAGCAGCCTTGGACAGGGCAGTTCACCCCTCCACTTT. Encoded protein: CASSLGQGSSPLHF.

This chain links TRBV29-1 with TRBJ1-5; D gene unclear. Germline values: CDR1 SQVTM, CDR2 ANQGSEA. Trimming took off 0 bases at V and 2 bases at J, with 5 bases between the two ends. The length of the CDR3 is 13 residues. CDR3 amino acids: CSVEDGRNQPQHF. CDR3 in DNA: TGCAGCGTTGAAGACGGACGCAATCAGCCCCAGCATTTT.

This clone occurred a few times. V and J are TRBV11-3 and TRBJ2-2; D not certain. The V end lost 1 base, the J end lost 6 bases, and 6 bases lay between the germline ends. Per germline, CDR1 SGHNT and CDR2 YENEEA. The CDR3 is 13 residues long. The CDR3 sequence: CASSLGSAGELFF. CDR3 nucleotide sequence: TGTGCCAGCAGCTTAGGTTCAGCCGGGGAGCTGTTTTTT.

CDR3 sequence: CASSRQGGGSPLHF. The CDR3 DNA is TGCGCCAGCAGCCGACAGGGCGGCGGGTCACCCCTCCACTTT. V usage is TRBV5-1 and J usage is TRBJ1-6; 7 nucleotides agree with TRBD1. V lost 4 bases to trimming and J lost 10 bases; unmatched junction nucleotides: 8. The V gene's germline CDR1 is SGHRS and CDR2 YFSETQ. This CDR3 has 14 residues.

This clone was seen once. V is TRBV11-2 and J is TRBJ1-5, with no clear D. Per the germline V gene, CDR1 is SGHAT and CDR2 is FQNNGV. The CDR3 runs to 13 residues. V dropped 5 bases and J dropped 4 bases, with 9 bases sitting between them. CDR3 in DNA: TGTGCCAGCAGCCGGGCCCTTAATCAGCCCCAGCATTTT. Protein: CASSRALNQPQHF.

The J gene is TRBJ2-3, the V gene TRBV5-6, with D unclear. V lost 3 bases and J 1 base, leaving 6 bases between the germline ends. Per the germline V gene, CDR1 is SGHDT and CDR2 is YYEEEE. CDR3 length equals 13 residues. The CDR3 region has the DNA TGTGCCAGCAGCTCAGGCCGCACAGATACGCAGTATTTT. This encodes CASSSGRTDTQYF. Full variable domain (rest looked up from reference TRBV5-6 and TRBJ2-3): DAGVTQSPTHLIKTRGQQVTLRCSPKSGHDTVSWYQQALGQGPQFIFQYYEEEERQRGNFPDRFSGHQFPNYSSELNVNALLLGDSALYLCASSSGRTDTQYFGPGTRLTVL.

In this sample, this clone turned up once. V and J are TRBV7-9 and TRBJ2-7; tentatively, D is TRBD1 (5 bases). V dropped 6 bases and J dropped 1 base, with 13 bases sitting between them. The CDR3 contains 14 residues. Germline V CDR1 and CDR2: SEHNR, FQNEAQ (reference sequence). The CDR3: CASSLGQFSYEQYF. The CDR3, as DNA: TGTGCCAGCAGTTTGGGGCAGTTTTCCTACGAGCAGTACTTC.

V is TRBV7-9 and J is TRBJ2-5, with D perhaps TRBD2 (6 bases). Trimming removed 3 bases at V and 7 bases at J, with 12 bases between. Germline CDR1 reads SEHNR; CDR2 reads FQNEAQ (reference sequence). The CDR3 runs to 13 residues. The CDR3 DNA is TGTGCCAGCAGCTTGGGACTGGGGCGGACCCAGTACTTC. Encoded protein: CASSLGLGRTQYF.

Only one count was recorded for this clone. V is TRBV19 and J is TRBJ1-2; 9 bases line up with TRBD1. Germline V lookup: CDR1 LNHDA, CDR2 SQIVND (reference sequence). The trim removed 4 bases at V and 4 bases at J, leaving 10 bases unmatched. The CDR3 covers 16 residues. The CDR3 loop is CASSTVSGTGTYGYTF. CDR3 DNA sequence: TGTGCCAGTAGTACGGTATCCGGGACAGGGACCTATGGCTACACCTTC.

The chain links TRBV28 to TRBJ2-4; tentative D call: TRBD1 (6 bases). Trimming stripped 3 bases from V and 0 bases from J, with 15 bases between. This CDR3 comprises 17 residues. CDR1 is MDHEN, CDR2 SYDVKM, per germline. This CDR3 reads CASSFLDGGLAKNIQYF. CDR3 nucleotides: TGTGCCAGCAGTTTCTTAGATGGGGGCCTAGCCAAAAACATTCAGTACTTC.

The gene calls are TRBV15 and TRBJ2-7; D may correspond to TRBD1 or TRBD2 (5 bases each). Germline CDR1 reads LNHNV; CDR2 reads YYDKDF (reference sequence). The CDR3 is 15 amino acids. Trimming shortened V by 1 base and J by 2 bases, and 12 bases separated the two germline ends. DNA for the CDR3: TGTGCCACCAGCAGAGCAAGAGGGGTTGCCTACGAGCAGTACTTC. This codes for CATSRARGVAYEQYF.

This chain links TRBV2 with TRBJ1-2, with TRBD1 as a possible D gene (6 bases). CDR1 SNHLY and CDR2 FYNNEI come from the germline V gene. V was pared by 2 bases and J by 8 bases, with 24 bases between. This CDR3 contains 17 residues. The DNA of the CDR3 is TGTGCCAGCAGTGAAATCGGGATCGGGGGGGCGCTTGGAGGCTACACCTTC. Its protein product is CASSEIGIGGALGGYTF.

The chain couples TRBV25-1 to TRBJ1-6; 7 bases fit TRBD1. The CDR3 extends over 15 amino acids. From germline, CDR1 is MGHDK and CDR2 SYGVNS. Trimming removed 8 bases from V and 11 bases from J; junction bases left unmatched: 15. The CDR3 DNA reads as TGTGCCAGCCGAGAAACAGGGGAGGTCGGGGCACCCCTCCACTTT. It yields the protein CASRETGEVGAPLHF.

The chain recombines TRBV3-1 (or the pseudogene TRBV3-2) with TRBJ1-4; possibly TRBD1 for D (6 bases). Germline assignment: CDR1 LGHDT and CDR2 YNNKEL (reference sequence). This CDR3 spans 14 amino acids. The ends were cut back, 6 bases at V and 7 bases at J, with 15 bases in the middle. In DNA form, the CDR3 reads TGTGCCAGCAGAGACCAGGGGTCGGGTGAAAAACTGTTTTTT. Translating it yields CASRDQGSGEKLFF.

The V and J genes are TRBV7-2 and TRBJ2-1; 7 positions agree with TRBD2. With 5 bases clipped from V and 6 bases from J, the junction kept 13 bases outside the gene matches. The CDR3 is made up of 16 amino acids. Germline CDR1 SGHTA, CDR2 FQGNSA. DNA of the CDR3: TGTGCCAGCAGCCCCCTCGGGGGGATAGTCGCCAATGAGCAGTTCTTC. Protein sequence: CASSPLGGIVANEQFF. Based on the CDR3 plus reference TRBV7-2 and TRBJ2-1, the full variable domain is GAGVSQSPSNKVTEKGKDVELRCDPISGHTALYWYRQSLGQGLEFLIYFQGNSAPDKSGLPSDRFSAERTGGSVSTLTIQRTQQEDSAVYLCASSPLGGIVANEQFFGPGTRLTVL.

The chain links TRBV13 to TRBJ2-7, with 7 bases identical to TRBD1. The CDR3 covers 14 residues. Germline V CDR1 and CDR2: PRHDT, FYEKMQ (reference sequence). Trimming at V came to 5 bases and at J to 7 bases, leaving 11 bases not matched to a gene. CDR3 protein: CASSRNDRVGEQYF. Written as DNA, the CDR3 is TGTGCCAGCAGCCGAAACGACAGGGTTGGAGAGCAGTACTTC.

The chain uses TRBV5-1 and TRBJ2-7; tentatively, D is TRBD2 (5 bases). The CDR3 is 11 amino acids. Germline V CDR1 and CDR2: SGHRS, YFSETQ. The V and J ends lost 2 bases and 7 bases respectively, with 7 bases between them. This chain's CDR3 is CASSFSGEQYF. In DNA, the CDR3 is TGCGCCAGCAGCTTTTCGGGAGAGCAGTACTTC.